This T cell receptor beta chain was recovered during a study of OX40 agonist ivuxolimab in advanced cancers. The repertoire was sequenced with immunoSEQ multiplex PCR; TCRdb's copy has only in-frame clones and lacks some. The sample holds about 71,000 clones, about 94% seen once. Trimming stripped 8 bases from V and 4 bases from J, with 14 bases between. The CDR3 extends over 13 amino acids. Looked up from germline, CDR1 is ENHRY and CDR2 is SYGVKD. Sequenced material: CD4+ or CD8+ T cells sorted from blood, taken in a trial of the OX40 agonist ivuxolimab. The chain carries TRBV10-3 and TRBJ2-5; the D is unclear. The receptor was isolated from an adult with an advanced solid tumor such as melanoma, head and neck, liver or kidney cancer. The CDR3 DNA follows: TGTGCCATCTCCCCTCCCAGTCGAGAGACCCAGTACTTC. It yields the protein CAISPPSRETQYF.